Below, 4 T cell receptor beta chains from the same sample are listed, as sequenced in a study of blood T cells in healthy people across ages (dated by TCRdb to 2015 to 2017). Libraries were made using 5' RACE. The sequencer was an Illumina HiSeq 2500. A second PCR of roughly 7 to 11 cycles was performed with a sample-barcoded 5' primer and a J-beta primer mix. Clones were called with MiXCR by TCRdb after fastp trimmed the public reads at Q25, and only in-frame beta chains were retained. Rows with one shared CDR3 protein collapse into an entry with the most common genes and DNA. In this sample the table shows approximately 730,000 distinct CDR3 sequences, about 42% of which occur a single time. In total, the top ten clones hold 20% to 25% of the sample. Sequenced input: blood. These receptors all come from a woman aged 55 to 70 in good health.

The chain couples TRBV10-3 to TRBJ2-3; TRBD2 matches 7 bases. V lost 5 bases to trimming and J lost 5 bases; unmatched junction nucleotides: 13. Per germline, CDR1 ENHRY and CDR2 SYGVKD. This CDR3 region has 16 residues. This chain's CDR3 is CAISTSPTGGRDTQYF. Here the CDR3 DNA reads TGTGCCATCAGTACCTCCCCAACGGGGGGTCGAGATACGCAGTATTTT.

This clonotype was recorded many times. The CDR3 DNA follows: TGTGCCAGCAGCTTCAGACAGACAGATACGCAGTATTTT. Encoded protein: CASSFRQTDTQYF. The gene calls are TRBV11-1 and TRBJ2-3, with D possibly being TRBD1 (5 bases). The CDR3 loop spans 13 amino acids. V lost 3 bases, J lost 3 bases, and 7 bases lay in between. The germline V gene encodes CDR1 SGHAT and CDR2 FQDESV (reference sequence). Filled out from reference TRBV11-1 and TRBJ2-3, the complete variable domain reads EAEVAQSPRYKITEKSQAVAFWCDPISGHATLYWYRQILGQGPELLVQFQDESVVDDSQLPKDRFSAERLKGVDSTLKIQPAELGDSAMYLCASSFRQTDTQYFGPGTRLTVL.

The chain combines TRBV11-1 with TRBJ2-7, with D uncertain. V was shortened by 3 bases and J by 0 bases, with 9 bases between the two germline ends. Germline loops: CDR1 SGHAT, CDR2 FQDESV (reference sequence). The CDR3 length is 14 residues. The CDR3 bases are TGTGCCAGCAGCTTCAACCGCGCCTCCTACGAGCAGTACTTC. Encoded protein: CASSFNRASYEQYF.

This clonotype was detected a few times. The V call is TRBV12-3 or TRBV12-4, the J call TRBJ1-5; weak D call: TRBD1 (6 bases). This CDR3 is 14 amino acids long. Trimming cost V 6 bases and J 7 bases, with 16 bases left between them. The CDR3 sequence is CASSADQGRQPQHF. In nucleotides, the CDR3 is TGTGCCAGCAGCGCCGACCAGGGGCGGCAGCCCCAGCATTTT.